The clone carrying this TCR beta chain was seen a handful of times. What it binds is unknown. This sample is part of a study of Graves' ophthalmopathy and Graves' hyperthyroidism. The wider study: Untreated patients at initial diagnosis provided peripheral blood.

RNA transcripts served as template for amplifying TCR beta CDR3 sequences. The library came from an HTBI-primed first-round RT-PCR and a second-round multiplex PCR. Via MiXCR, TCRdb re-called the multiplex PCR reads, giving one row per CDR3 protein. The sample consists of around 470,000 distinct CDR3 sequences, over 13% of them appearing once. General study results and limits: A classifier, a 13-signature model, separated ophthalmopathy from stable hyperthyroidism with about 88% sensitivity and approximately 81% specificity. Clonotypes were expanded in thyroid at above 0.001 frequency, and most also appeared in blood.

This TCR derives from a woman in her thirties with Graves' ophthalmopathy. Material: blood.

The CDR3 nucleotides read TGTGCCAGCAGCTTCAGCCTCAGGGATAGCAATCAGCCCCAGCATTTT. Its translation is CASSFSLRDSNQPQHF. This chain connects TRBV11-1 to TRBJ1-5, with a tentative D call TRBD1 (5 bases). The CDR3 sequence is 16 residues long. In germline, CDR1 is SGHAT, CDR2 FQDESV (reference sequence). The ends were cut back, 3 bases at V and 0 bases at J, with 12 bases in the middle.